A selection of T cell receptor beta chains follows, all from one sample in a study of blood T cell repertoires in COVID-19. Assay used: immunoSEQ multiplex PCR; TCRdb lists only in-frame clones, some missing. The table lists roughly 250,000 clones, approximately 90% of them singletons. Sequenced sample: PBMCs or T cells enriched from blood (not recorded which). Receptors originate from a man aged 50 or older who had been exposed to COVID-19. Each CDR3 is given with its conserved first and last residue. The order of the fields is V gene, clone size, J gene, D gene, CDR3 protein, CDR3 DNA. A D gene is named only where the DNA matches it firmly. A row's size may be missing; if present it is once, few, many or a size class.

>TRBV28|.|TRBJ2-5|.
CASSLAGFSGETQYF
TGTGCCAGCAGTTTAGCCGGCTTTAGCGGAGAGACCCAGTACTTC
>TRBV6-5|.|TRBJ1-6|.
CASSSSEAIRSPLHF
TGTGCCAGCAGCTCCAGCGAGGCGATTCGATCACCCCTCCACTTT
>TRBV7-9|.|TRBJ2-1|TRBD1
CARVGQNNEQFF
TGTGCCAGGGTGGGACAGAACAATGAGCAGTTCTTC
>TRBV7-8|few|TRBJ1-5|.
CASSSEAGFQPQHF
TGTGCCAGCAGCTCGGAGGCCGGGTTTCAGCCCCAGCATTTT
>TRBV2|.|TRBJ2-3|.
CASIGSQRDTQYF
TGTGCCAGCATCGGTAGTCAGCGAGATACGCAGTATTTT
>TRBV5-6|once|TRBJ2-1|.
CASSLWPGNLHEQFF
TGTGCCAGCAGCTTGTGGCCAGGGAACCTCCATGAGCAGTTCTTC
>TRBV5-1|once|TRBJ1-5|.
CASSFDSGNQPQHF
TGCGCCAGCAGCTTTGACAGCGGCAATCAGCCCCAGCATTTT
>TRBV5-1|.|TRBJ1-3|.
CASSPADSSGNTIYF
TGCGCCAGCAGCCCTGCGGACAGCTCTGGAAACACCATATATTTT
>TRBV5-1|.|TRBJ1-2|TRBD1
CASSLGTGGYGYTF
TGCGCCAGCAGCTTGGGGACAGGGGGTTATGGCTACACCTTC
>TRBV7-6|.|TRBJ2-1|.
CASSYRAGSYNEQFF
TGTGCCAGCAGCTATAGGGCGGGATCGTACAATGAGCAGTTCTTC
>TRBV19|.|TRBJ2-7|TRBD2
CASSTPGGIYEQYF
TGTGCCAGTAGTACACCCGGGGGGATTTACGAGCAGTACTTC
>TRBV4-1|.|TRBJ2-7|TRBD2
CASSQEERGFSYEQYF
TGCGCCAGCAGCCAAGAAGAGCGGGGGTTCTCCTACGAGCAGTACTTC
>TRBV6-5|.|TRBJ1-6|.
CASSVPRSPLHF
TGTGCCAGCTCAGTCCCCAGATCACCCCTCCACTTT
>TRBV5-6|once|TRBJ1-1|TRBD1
CASTYRDRMNTEAFF
TGTGCCAGCACCTATCGGGACAGAATGAACACTGAAGCTTTCTTT
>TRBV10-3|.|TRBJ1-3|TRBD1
CAIRRQGSGNTIYF
TGTGCCATCAGGAGACAGGGCTCTGGAAACACCATATATTTT
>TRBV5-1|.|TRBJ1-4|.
CASSLGRAPRDEKLFF
TGCGCCAGCAGCTTGGGCAGGGCCCCCAGGGATGAAAAACTGTTTTTT
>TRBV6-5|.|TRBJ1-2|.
CASSYQGLGYTF
TGTGCCAGCAGTTACCAGGGTCTTGGCTACACCTTC
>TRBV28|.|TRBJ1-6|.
CASSPLNSPLHF
TGTGCCAGCAGTCCCCTAAATTCACCCCTCCACTTT
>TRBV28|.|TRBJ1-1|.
CASSRTEAFF
TGTGCCAGCAGTCGGACTGAAGCTTTCTTT
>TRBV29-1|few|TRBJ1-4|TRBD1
CSVGWTGAEKLFF
TGCAGCGTTGGATGGACAGGGGCTGAAAAACTGTTTTTT
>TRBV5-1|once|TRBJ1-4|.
CASSFSVSARREKLFF
TGCGCCAGCAGCTTTAGTGTTTCGGCCCGGCGGGAAAAACTGTTTTTT
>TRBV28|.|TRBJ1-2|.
CASSFSSYGYTF
TGTGCCAGCAGTTTTTCCTCCTATGGCTACACCTTC
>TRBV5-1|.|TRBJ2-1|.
CASSLGLVGDEQFF
TGCGCCAGCAGCTTGGGACTAGTAGGGGATGAGCAGTTCTTC
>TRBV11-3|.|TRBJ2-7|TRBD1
CASSPGQGISYEQYF
TGTGCCAGCAGCCCCGGACAGGGTATCTCCTACGAGCAGTACTTC
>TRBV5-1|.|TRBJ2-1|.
CASRITGVSYNEQFF
TGCGCCAGCCGCATCACGGGGGTCTCCTACAATGAGCAGTTCTTC
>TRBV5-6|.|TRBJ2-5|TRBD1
CASSQVTGGQETQYF
TGTGCCAGCAGTCAAGTAACAGGGGGCCAAGAGACCCAGTACTTC
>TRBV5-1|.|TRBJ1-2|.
CASSPGGTMTNGYTF
TGCGCCAGCAGCCCGGGAGGGACAATGACTAATGGCTACACCTTC
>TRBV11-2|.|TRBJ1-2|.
CASSLASISGYTF
TGTGCCAGCAGCTTAGCCAGTATTAGCGGCTACACCTTC
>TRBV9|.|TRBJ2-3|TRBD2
CASSERLAGPDTQYF
TGTGCCAGCAGCGAGCGACTAGCGGGCCCAGATACGCAGTATTTT